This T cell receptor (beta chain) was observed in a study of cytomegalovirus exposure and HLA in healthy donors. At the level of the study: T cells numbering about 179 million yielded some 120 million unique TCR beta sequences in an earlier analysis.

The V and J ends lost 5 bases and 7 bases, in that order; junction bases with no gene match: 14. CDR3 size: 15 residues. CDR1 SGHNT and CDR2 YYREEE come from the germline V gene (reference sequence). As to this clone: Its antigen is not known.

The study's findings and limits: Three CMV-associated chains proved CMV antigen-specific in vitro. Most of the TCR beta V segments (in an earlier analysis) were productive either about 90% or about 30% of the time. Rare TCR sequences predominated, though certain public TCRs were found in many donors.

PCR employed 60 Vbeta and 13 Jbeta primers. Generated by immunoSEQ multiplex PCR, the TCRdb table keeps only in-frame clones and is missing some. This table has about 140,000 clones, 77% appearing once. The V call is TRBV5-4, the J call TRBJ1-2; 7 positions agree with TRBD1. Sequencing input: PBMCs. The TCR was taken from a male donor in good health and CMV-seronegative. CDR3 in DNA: TGTGCCAGCAGACCCGTCAGGGGGGTACCTGGTGGCTACACCTTC. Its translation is CASRPVRGVPGGYTF. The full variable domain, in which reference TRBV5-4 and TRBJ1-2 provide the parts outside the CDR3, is ETGVTQSPTHLIKTRGQQVTLRCSSQSGHNTVSWYQQALGQGPQFIFQYYREEENGRGNFPPRFSGLQFPNYSSELNVNALELDDSALYLCASRPVRGVPGGYTFGSGTRLTVV.